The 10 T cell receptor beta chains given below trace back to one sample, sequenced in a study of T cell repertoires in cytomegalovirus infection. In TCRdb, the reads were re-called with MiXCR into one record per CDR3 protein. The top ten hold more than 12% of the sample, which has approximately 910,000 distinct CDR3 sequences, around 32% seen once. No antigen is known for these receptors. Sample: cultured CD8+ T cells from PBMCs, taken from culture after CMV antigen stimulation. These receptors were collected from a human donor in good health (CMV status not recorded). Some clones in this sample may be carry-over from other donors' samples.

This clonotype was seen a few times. The CDR3 here is CASSIGGGPAEAFF. CDR3 coding DNA: TGTGCCAGTAGTATAGGAGGTGGGCCGGCGGAAGCTTTCTTT. This chain uses TRBV19 with TRBJ1-1; D remains unclear. This CDR3 is 14 amino acids long. The V gene lost 1 base and the J gene lost 8 bases, with 14 bases spanning the gap. CDR1 and CDR2 (germline): LNHDA, SQIVND (reference sequence).

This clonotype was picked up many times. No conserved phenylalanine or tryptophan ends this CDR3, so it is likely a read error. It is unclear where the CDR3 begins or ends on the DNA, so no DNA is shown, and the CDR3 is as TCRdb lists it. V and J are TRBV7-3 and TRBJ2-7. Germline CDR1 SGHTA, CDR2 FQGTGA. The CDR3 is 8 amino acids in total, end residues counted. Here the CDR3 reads CASHLTAG.

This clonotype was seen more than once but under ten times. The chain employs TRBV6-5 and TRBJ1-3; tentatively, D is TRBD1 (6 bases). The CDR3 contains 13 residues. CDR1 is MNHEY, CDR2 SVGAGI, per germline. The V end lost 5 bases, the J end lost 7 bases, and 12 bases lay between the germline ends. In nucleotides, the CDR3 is TGTGCCAGCAGTCCCGGGACATTTAACACCATATATTTT. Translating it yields CASSPGTFNTIYF.

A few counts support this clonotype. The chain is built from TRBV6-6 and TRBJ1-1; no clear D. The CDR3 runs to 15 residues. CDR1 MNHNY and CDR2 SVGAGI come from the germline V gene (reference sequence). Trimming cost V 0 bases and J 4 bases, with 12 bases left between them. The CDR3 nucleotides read TGTGCCAGCAGTTACTCGTTCGCAGCGGCCACTGAAGCTTTCTTT. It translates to CASSYSFAAATEAFF.

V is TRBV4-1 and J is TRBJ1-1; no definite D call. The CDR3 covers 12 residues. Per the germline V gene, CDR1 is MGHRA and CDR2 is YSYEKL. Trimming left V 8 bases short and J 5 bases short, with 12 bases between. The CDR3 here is CASALTNTEAFF. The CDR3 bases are TGCGCCAGCGCCCTGACGAATACTGAAGCTTTCTTT.

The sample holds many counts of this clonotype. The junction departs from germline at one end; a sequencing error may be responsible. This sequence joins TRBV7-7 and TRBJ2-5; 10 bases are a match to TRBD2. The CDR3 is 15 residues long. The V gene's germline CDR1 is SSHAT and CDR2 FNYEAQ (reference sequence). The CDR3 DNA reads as TGTGCTAGCAGCTTAGAGCGGGGGGGAAAAGAGACCCAGTACTTC. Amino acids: CASSLERGGKETQYF.

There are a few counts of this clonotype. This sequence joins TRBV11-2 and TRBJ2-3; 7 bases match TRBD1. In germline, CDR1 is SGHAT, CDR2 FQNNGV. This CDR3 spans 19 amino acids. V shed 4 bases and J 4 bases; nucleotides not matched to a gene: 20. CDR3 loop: CASSSPELLYRGFSDTQYF. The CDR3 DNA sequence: TGTGCCAGCAGCTCTCCGGAGCTCCTTTACAGGGGTTTCTCAGATACGCAGTATTTT.

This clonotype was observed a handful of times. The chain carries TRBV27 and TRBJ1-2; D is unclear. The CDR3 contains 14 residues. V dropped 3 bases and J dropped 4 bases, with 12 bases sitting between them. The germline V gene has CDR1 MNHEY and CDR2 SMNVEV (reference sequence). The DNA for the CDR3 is TGTGCCAGCAGTTTTGCAGCGGCTGGCTATGGCTACACCTTC. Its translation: CASSFAAAGYGYTF.

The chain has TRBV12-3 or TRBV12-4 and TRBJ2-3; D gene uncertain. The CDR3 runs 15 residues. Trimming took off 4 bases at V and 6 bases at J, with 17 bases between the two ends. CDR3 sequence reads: CASSSPGMERDTQYF. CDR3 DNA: TGTGCCAGCAGTTCCCCGGGCATGGAAAGGGATACGCAGTATTTT.

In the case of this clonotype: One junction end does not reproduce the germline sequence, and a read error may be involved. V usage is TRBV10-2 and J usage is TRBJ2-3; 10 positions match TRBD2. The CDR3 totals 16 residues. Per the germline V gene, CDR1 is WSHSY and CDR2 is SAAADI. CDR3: CASREGAGGPRDAQYF. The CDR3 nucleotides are TGCGCCAGCAGAGAAGGAGCGGGGGGGCCAAGAGATGCGCAGTATTTT.